This TCR beta chain is drawn from a study of regulatory T cells in long-lasting Graves disease. On this clonotype itself: What it recognizes is unknown.

Documented time point: persistent/refractory GD, antithyroid drugs over 5 years with positive TRAb. The TCR library was prepared using RNA isolated from PBMCs. According to the study, TCR beta libraries were built with iRepertoire HTBI primers and CDR3-region Arm-PCR. MiXCR, run by TCRdb on the multiplex PCR reads, gives a single entry per CDR3 protein. The sample yields approximately 400,000 distinct CDR3 sequences, about 20% seen once. General observations from the study: Compared with new cases, persistent Graves' patients showed reduced TCR diversity.

This sequence originates from a female donor with Graves disease. The sequences come from peripheral blood mononuclear cells (PBMCs), collected when the disease was refractory, from a patient treated with antithyroid drugs.

The CDR3 reads CAISEIAGTQETQYF. Written as DNA, the CDR3 is TGTGCCATCAGTGAGATAGCGGGGACCCAAGAGACCCAGTACTTC. The chain combines TRBV10-3 with TRBJ2-5; 8 bases match TRBD2. Germline values: CDR1 ENHRY, CDR2 SYGVKD. There are 15 residues in the CDR3. J was trimmed by 1 base and V by 2 bases; bases with no gene match: 3.